The 19 T cell receptor beta chains given below trace back to one sample, sequenced in a study of T-cell memory formation after mild COVID-19. MiXCR was run by TCRdb on the 5' RACE reads, yielding one entry per CDR3 protein. Among 250,000 or so distinct CDR3 sequences listed, around a tenth were seen once. The source material was PBMCs or a T cell subset sorted from them (not recorded which). Receptors were obtained from a man younger than 35 who had mild COVID-19 (a few samples of this study predate the infection). Cell type and time point are not known.

This clonotype was seen a handful of times. This chain joins TRBV11-2 and TRBJ2-7; possible D gene TRBD2, 6 bases. This CDR3 is built from 15 residues. Germline CDR1 and CDR2: SGHAT and FQNNGV. Between the trimmed V and J ends, which lost 5 bases and 0 bases, there was a span of 14 bases. CDR3 protein: CASSDKGGISYEQYV. In DNA, the CDR3 is TGTGCCAGCAGCGACAAGGGAGGCATCTCCTACGAGCAGTACGTC.

This chain joins TRBV5-6 and TRBJ1-1; D is ambiguous. The germline gives CDR1 SGHDT, CDR2 YYEEEE. The CDR3 is 12 amino acids. V gave up 1 base and J gave up 8 bases, with 9 bases separating them. The CDR3 protein is CASSLNRNEAFF. The DNA for the CDR3 is TGTGCCAGCAGCTTGAACCGTAACGAAGCTTTCTTT.

This clonotype was seen a few times. This chain joins TRBV5-4 and TRBJ2-2; D is ambiguous. Germline lookup yields CDR1 SGHNT and CDR2 YYREEE (reference sequence). With 4 bases removed from V and 10 bases from J, the gap between germline ends came to 8 bases. This CDR3 comprises 11 residues. CDR3 protein: CASSGPEELFF. The CDR3 DNA follows: TGTGCCAGCAGCGGGCCAGAGGAGCTGTTTTTT.

The J gene is TRBJ2-3, the V gene TRBV7-2; TRBD2 aligns across 8 bases. This CDR3 has 14 residues. V lost 2 bases to trimming and J lost 4 bases; unmatched junction nucleotides: 2. CDR1 and CDR2 (germline): SGHTA, FQGNSA. As DNA, the CDR3 is TGTGCCAGCAGCTTACCAGCGGGGGCAGATACGCAGTATTTT. It translates to CASSLPAGADTQYF.

This clonotype has more than one count but fewer than ten. The chain links TRBV7-9 to TRBJ2-5, with 7 positions matching TRBD1. This CDR3 comprises 13 residues. With 1 base clipped from V and 6 bases from J, the junction kept 2 bases outside the gene matches. Germline lookup yields CDR1 SEHNR and CDR2 FQNEAQ (reference sequence). For the CDR3, the DNA is TGTGCCAGCAGCTTAGGGGACAGCAAGACCCAGTACTTC. As protein: CASSLGDSKTQYF.

The CDR3: CASSSGTSGDNEQFF. The CDR3 coding sequence is TGCGCCAGCAGCTCTGGGACTAGCGGGGACAATGAGCAGTTCTTC. The genes are TRBV5-1 and TRBJ2-1; TRBD2 agrees at 13 bases. V was clipped by 3 bases and J by 5 bases; unmatched bases: 2. The CDR3 runs to 15 residues. Germline CDR1 and CDR2: SGHRS and YFSETQ.

This clonotype was found a few times. The rearrangement joins TRBV29-1 to TRBJ1-2, with 7 nucleotides matching TRBD1. CDR1 and CDR2 from the germline V gene are SQVTM and ANQGSEA. Unmatched junction bases numbered 4, after V lost 4 bases and J lost 2 bases. This CDR3 contains 13 residues. DNA for the CDR3: TGCAGCGTTGGCGGGACAGAGAACTATGGCTACACCTTC. It translates to CSVGGTENYGYTF.

V gene TRBV24-1 combines with J gene TRBJ2-5; 10 positions agree with TRBD1. The CDR3 sequence is 15 residues long. V gave up 4 bases and J gave up 2 bases; unmatched junction bases: 3. Germline loops: CDR1 KGHDR, CDR2 SFDVKD. CDR3 loop: CATSDRGQGQETQYF. CDR3 DNA sequence: TGTGCCACCAGTGACAGGGGACAGGGGCAAGAGACCCAGTACTTC.

Concerning this clonotype: The junction does not match germline at one end; this may be a read error. V and J are TRBV15 and TRBJ1-5; 10 bases fit TRBD1. The CDR3 has 16 amino acids. The germline CDR1 and CDR2 sequences are LNHNV and YYDKDF (reference sequence). CDR3 in amino acids: CATSRQGQGSNQPQHF. The CDR3 nucleotides are TGTGCCACCAGCAGGCAGGGACAGGGGAGCAATCAGCCCCAGCACTTT.

This clonotype was counted many times. V and J are TRBV7-2 and TRBJ1-1, with D unclear. The CDR3 runs 10 residues. Trimming cost V 4 bases and J 10 bases, with 7 bases left between them. Germline V gives CDR1 SGHTA, CDR2 FQGNSA. As DNA, the CDR3 is TGTGCCAGCAGCTCCGACGGAGCTTTCTTT. Amino acids: CASSSDGAFF.

The sample holds a few counts of this clonotype. CDR3 in DNA: TGTGCCAGCAGTCGGACGGGACTAGGGAACACCGGGGAGCTGTTTTTT. Translating gives CASSRTGLGNTGELFF. The chain couples TRBV6-5 to TRBJ2-2, with 8 positions matching TRBD2. The germline gives CDR1 MNHEY, CDR2 SVGAGI. The CDR3 has 16 amino acids. Trimming took 5 bases from V and 1 from J; bases not matched to a gene: 6.

V is TRBV9 and J is TRBJ2-1, with TRBD2 matching over 10 bases. Trimming cost V 3 bases and J 3 bases; bases outside gene matches: 3. There are 15 residues in the CDR3. The germline V gene has CDR1 SGDLS and CDR2 YYNGEE. DNA for the CDR3: TGTGCCAGCAGCGATAGCGGGGGGAGCTACAATGAGCAGTTCTTC. It yields the protein CASSDSGGSYNEQFF.

This clonotype was observed once. The germline gene is not matched at one end of the junction; a read error may be the cause. The chain is built from TRBV7-2 and TRBJ1-5; D remains unclear. The CDR3 runs 13 residues. Germline V CDR1 and CDR2: SGHTA, FQGNSA. DNA of the CDR3: TGTGCCAGCAGCCGGGGAGGGAGTCAGCACCAGCATTTT. Its translation: CASSRGGSQHQHF.

This clonotype showed up many times. This chain links TRBV5-1 with TRBJ1-1; maybe TRBD1 (5 bases). CDR1 SGHRS and CDR2 YFSETQ come from the germline V gene. The V gene lost 2 bases and the J gene lost 2 bases, with 7 bases spanning the gap. This CDR3 is built from 13 residues. CDR3 in amino acids: CASSFDSNTEAFF. The CDR3, as DNA: TGCGCCAGCAGCTTCGACAGTAACACTGAAGCTTTCTTT. The entire variable domain, with the rest obtained from reference TRBV5-1 and TRBJ1-1, is as follows: KAGVTQTPRYLIKTRGQQVTLSCSPISGHRSVSWYQQTPGQGLQFLFEYFSETQRNKGNFPGRFSGRQFSNSRSEMNVSTLELGDSALYLCASSFDSNTEAFFGQGTRLTVV.

The V gene is TRBV5-1, the J gene TRBJ2-2; TRBD2 matches at 9 bases. With 4 bases clipped from V and 4 bases from J, the junction kept 8 bases outside the gene matches. This CDR3 comprises 16 residues. CDR1 SGHRS and CDR2 YFSETQ come from the germline V gene. In DNA, the CDR3 is TGCGCCAGCAGCGTCAGCGGGGGGTCGGTCACCGGGGAGCTGTTTTTT. It translates to CASSVSGGSVTGELFF.

The chain uses TRBV5-6 and TRBJ2-7; TRBD1 matches 10 bases. Germline-derived CDR1 and CDR2 are SGHDT and YYEEEE. The CDR3 has 17 residues. Trimming cost V 4 bases and J 1 base; bases outside gene matches: 11. The chain's CDR3 is CASSARDRGAVSYEQYF. DNA for the CDR3: TGTGCCAGCAGCGCACGGGACAGGGGAGCGGTTTCCTACGAGCAGTACTTC.

This clonotype was counted between two and nine times. V and J are TRBV27 and TRBJ1-1; D is perhaps TRBD1 (6 bases). V was cut by 6 bases and J by 4 bases, with 15 bases left in between. Germline V gene data show CDR1 as MNHEY and CDR2 as SMNVEV (reference sequence). CDR3 length equals 14 residues. The DNA of the CDR3 is TGTGCCAGCAGCCTGGGCGTGGGGGCCACTGAAGCTTTCTTT. The encoded protein is CASSLGVGATEAFF.

This clonotype was counted ten times or more. The chain links TRBV5-1 to TRBJ1-1; 8 bases are shared with TRBD1. The V and J ends lost 0 bases and 6 bases, in that order; junction bases with no gene match: 7. Germline V CDR1 and CDR2: SGHRS, YFSETQ. The length of the CDR3 is 15 residues. CDR3 nucleotides: TGCGCCAGCAGCTTGGTGACAGGGGATGTCGCTGAAGCTTTCTTT. The encoded protein is CASSLVTGDVAEAFF.

This clonotype was counted a few times. The rearrangement uses TRBV7-2 and TRBJ1-4, with D possibly being TRBD1 (6 bases). There are 14 residues in the CDR3. Germline V gives CDR1 SGHTA, CDR2 FQGNSA. The V and J ends lost 8 bases and 7 bases respectively, with 17 bases between them. The CDR3 DNA sequence: TGTGCCAGCGCAAGGGGGAGGGTGGCTGAAAAACTGTTTTTT. It codes for CASARGRVAEKLFF.